This T cell receptor (beta chain) comes out of a study of shared clonotypes between healthy human individuals. About the study: A couple of women and a few men aged 18 to 49 made up the donors.

Only in-frame clones appear in the TCRdb table, and some are missing; sequencing was by immunoSEQ multiplex PCR. This sample has 850,000 to 1,200,000 clones; about 75% occur once, and the top ten carry approximately 1.5%. This CDR3 has 14 amino acids. CDR1 SGHNT and CDR2 YYREEE come from the germline V gene (reference sequence). Trimming shortened V by 0 bases and J by 5 bases, and 11 bases separated the two germline ends. As regards this clone: Antigen unknown.

Findings of the study overall: There were few donors, and this limited the genetic and exposure-history diversity represented.

The TCR sequence derives from a young man in good health. The rearrangement links TRBV5-4 to TRBJ2-5; no clear D. The material sequenced was memory CD4+ T cells sorted from blood. Subset specified: CD45RA-negative fraction. Here the CDR3 reads CASSLGGLRETQYF. DNA for the CDR3: TGTGCCAGCAGCTTGGGGGGTTTAAGGGAGACCCAGTACTTC.